These T cell receptor beta chains were read from a single sample in a study of T cells in localized non-small cell lung cancer. The repertoire was sequenced with immunoSEQ multiplex PCR; TCRdb's copy has only in-frame clones and lacks some. The profile covers around 140,000 clones, with more than 70% appearing a single time and around 1.7% taken by the ten largest. The input for sequencing was peripheral blood, taken before any cancer treatment. The receptors stem from a female donor over 55 with stage I lung adenocarcinoma. Both conserved end residues are part of each CDR3. Each record gives: D gene, J gene, clone size, V gene, CDR3 protein, CDR3 DNA. D genes are given only for firm matches. Expanded clones get a size class; other rows say once, few or many, or leave the size out.

>-|TRBJ1-1|-|TRBV7-2
CASSLSGKAFF
TGTGCCAGCAGCTTAAGCGGGAAAGCTTTCTTT
>-|TRBJ1-1|-|TRBV5-1
CASSLGQGPNLNTEAFF
TGCGCCAGCAGCTTGGGGCAGGGGCCGAACCTCAACACTGAAGCTTTCTTT
>-|TRBJ2-1|-|TRBV9
CASSVEWEARQEQFF
TGTGCCAGCAGCGTAGAATGGGAGGCTCGCCAAGAGCAGTTCTTC
>-|TRBJ2-1|few|TRBV5-1
CASSLGGNSYNEQFF
TGCGCCAGCAGCTTGGGCGGGAACTCCTACAATGAGCAGTTCTTC
>-|TRBJ1-2|-|TRBV14
CASSQAGQRFYGYTF
TGTGCCAGCAGCCAAGCAGGACAGCGGTTCTATGGCTACACCTTC
>TRBD1|TRBJ2-7|-|TRBV28
CASSSQQGARYEQYF
TGTGCCAGCAGTTCACAACAGGGGGCGCGGTACGAGCAGTACTTC
>-|TRBJ1-1|-|TRBV4-1
CASSQAWGDTEAFF
TGCGCCAGCAGCCAAGCCTGGGGGGACACTGAAGCTTTCTTT
>TRBD1|TRBJ1-1|-|TRBV15
CATSRLGDSVTEAFF
TGTGCCACCAGCAGGCTGGGGGACAGTGTCACTGAAGCTTTCTTT
>-|TRBJ1-1|-|TRBV6-1
CASSDRGNTEAFF
TGTGCCAGCAGTGACCGGGGGAACACTGAAGCTTTCTTT
>-|TRBJ1-4|-|TRBV28
CASSLWAVTQEKLFF
TGTGCCAGCAGTTTATGGGCGGTGACACAGGAAAAACTGTTTTTT
>-|TRBJ2-3|-|TRBV21-1
CASSKIKVRAGQKADTQYF
TGTGCCAGCAGCAAAATAAAGGTAAGGGCGGGCCAAAAGGCAGATACGCAGTATTTT
>-|TRBJ1-1|-|TRBV29-1
CSVVNTLNTEAFF
TGCAGCGTTGTAAACACACTGAACACTGAAGCTTTCTTT
>TRBD2|TRBJ2-3|once|TRBV2
CASSVTSGTDTQYF
TGTGCCAGCAGTGTGACTAGCGGCACAGATACGCAGTATTTT
>-|TRBJ2-3|-|TRBV5-1
CASSLSMGPADTQYF
TGCGCCAGCAGCTTGTCGATGGGCCCGGCAGATACGCAGTATTTT
>TRBD1|TRBJ2-2|-|TRBV5-6
CASSSGTDGLFF
TGTGCCAGCAGCTCGGGGACAGATGGGCTGTTTTTT
>TRBD2|TRBJ2-1|-|TRBV18
CASSPRRASGDLAYNEQFF
TGTGCCAGCTCACCACGCAGGGCTAGCGGGGACTTGGCCTACAATGAGCAGTTCTTC
>-|TRBJ2-7|-|TRBV19
CASSIMWERRTYEQYF
TGTGCCAGTAGTATAATGTGGGAGAGGAGAACCTACGAGCAGTACTTC
>-|TRBJ1-5|-|TRBV13
CASSLWGDSNQPQHF
TGTGCCAGCAGCTTATGGGGGGATAGCAATCAGCCCCAGCATTTT
>-|TRBJ2-7|-|TRBV23-1
CASTCSGHGYTYEQYF
TGCGCCAGCACATGCTCGGGACACGGCTACACCTACGAGCAGTACTTC
>-|TRBJ2-1|once|TRBV14
CASSPDLPRYNEQFF
TGTGCCAGCAGCCCTGACCTCCCGAGGTACAATGAGCAGTTCTTC
>-|TRBJ1-1|-|TRBV11-3
CASSLESYGTEAFF
TGTGCCAGCAGCTTAGAATCGTACGGCACTGAAGCTTTCTTT
>-|TRBJ2-7|-|TRBV18
CASSDKGEQYF
TGTGCCAGCTCAGATAAAGGCGAGCAGTACTTC
>-|TRBJ2-5|-|TRBV11-3
CASSLGRRQSYQETQYF
TGTGCCAGCAGCTTGGGTAGACGGCAGTCGTACCAAGAGACCCAGTACTTC
>TRBD1|TRBJ2-7|-|TRBV6-1
CASSDRDRGRNEQYF
TGTGCCAGCAGTGACCGGGACAGGGGGAGGAACGAGCAGTACTTC
>TRBD2|TRBJ2-1|few|TRBV5-1
CASSLVASGYNEQFF
TGCGCCAGCAGCCTGGTGGCTAGCGGATACAATGAGCAGTTCTTC
>-|TRBJ2-4|few|TRBV7-2
CASSVRGGVIQYF
TGTGCCAGCAGCGTTAGAGGGGGGGTCATTCAGTACTTC
>-|TRBJ2-2|-|TRBV11-3
CASSPGAWLTGELFF
TGTGCCAGCAGCCCGGGGGCGTGGCTCACCGGGGAGCTGTTTTTT
>-|TRBJ2-1|-|TRBV5-1
CASSPAGNNEQFF
TGCGCCAGCAGTCCCGCGGGGAATAATGAGCAGTTCTTC
>-|TRBJ2-5|-|TRBV5-1
CASSLGGSGGYQETQYF
TGCGCCAGCAGCTTGGGGGGGAGCGGCGGCTACCAAGAGACCCAGTACTTC
>-|TRBJ2-2|-|TRBV4-1
CASSQQLPGQGTGELFF
TGCGCCAGCAGCCAGCAACTACCGGGCCAGGGAACCGGGGAGCTGTTTTTT
>TRBD1|TRBJ1-1|once|TRBV2
CASSEGTGSTEAFF
TGTGCCAGCAGTGAAGGGACAGGGAGTACTGAAGCTTTCTTT
>TRBD2|TRBJ2-1|-|TRBV2
CASRGREGRNEQFF
TGTGCCAGCAGGGGGCGGGAGGGCCGGAATGAGCAGTTCTTC
>TRBD2|TRBJ2-7|-|TRBV2
CASRGGTSGYEQYF
TGTGCCAGCAGAGGCGGGACTAGTGGCTACGAGCAGTACTTC
>-|TRBJ1-1|few|TRBV7-3
CASSQSGREAFF
TGTGCCAGCAGCCAATCGGGGCGTGAAGCTTTCTTT
>TRBD2|TRBJ2-7|-|TRBV19
CASSMSGGPYEQYF
TGTGCCAGTAGTATGTCGGGAGGGCCTTACGAGCAGTACTTC
>-|TRBJ2-2|-|TRBV7-3
CASSLIGSRGRAGELFF
TGTGCCAGCAGCTTAATAGGTTCTCGGGGTAGAGCCGGGGAGCTGTTTTTT
>TRBD2|TRBJ2-5|-|TRBV7-9
CASSSSGRARETQYF
TGTGCCAGCAGCTCTAGCGGGAGGGCCCGGGAGACCCAGTACTTC
>TRBD2|TRBJ2-5|-|TRBV7-9
CASSLGLAGVLEETQYF
TGTGCCAGCAGCTTAGGACTAGCGGGAGTATTAGAAGAGACCCAGTACTTC
>-|TRBJ1-2|few|TRBV19
CASSGGTPEGGYTF
TGTGCCAGTAGTGGCGGGACTCCCGAGGGTGGCTACACCTTC
>TRBD2|TRBJ2-5|-|TRBV7-9
CASSSTSGRELETQYF
TGTGCCAGCAGCTCAACTAGCGGGAGGGAACTAGAGACCCAGTACTTC
>TRBD1|TRBJ2-2|-|TRBV2
CASSLQGTGELFF
TGTGCCAGCAGTTTACAGGGGACCGGGGAGCTGTTTTTT
>TRBD2|TRBJ2-1|few|TRBV9
CASSSSGGLEQFF
TGTGCCAGCAGCTCGAGCGGGGGGCTTGAGCAGTTCTTC
>-|TRBJ1-2|-|TRBV6-6
CATSVLYGYTF
TGTGCCACTAGCGTTCTCTATGGCTACACCTTC
>-|TRBJ2-7|-|TRBV6-1
CASSEQGGYEQYF
TGTGCCAGCAGTGAACAGGGAGGCTACGAGCAGTACTTC
>TRBD1|TRBJ2-2|-|TRBV18
CASPVQGDTGELFF
TGTGCCAGCCCGGTACAGGGGGACACCGGGGAGCTGTTTTTT
>-|TRBJ2-2|-|TRBV5-1
CASSFNSGQPTGELFF
TGCGCCAGCAGCTTTAATTCAGGACAGCCCACCGGGGAGCTGTTTTTT
>TRBD2|TRBJ2-7|-|TRBV28
CAAGGLNYEQYF
TGTGCCGCGGGGGGACTCAATTACGAGCAGTACTTC
>-|TRBJ1-3|-|TRBV5-4
CASSLAGRSGNTIYF
TGTGCCAGCAGCTTGGCAGGCAGGTCTGGAAACACCATATATTTT
>-|TRBJ2-5|-|TRBV29-1
CSVGLGVETQYF
TGCAGCGTTGGTTTGGGGGTCGAGACCCAGTACTTC
>-|TRBJ2-1|-|TRBV6-1
CASSAPRTGSYNEQFF
TGTGCCAGCAGTGCCCCCCGGACGGGATCATACAATGAGCAGTTCTTC
>-|TRBJ2-1|-|TRBV9
CASSMAVYNEQFF
TGTGCCAGCAGCATGGCGGTGTACAATGAGCAGTTCTTC
>-|TRBJ1-1|-|TRBV19
CATIKGMNTEAFF
TGTGCCACCATAAAGGGGATGAACACTGAAGCTTTCTTT